This TCR beta chain was documented in a study of T cells after posttransplantation cyclophosphamide. Findings and limits, study-wide: Later blood repertoires were often dominated by clones from the donor CD8+ memory compartment. Skin or GI-infiltrating T cells shared few TRB sequences with blood.

V was clipped by 6 bases and J by 0 bases; unmatched bases: 12. This CDR3 comprises 18 residues. In germline, CDR1 is SNHLY, CDR2 FYNNEI. Sequencing was performed with immunoSEQ multiplex PCR; in TCRdb, only in-frame clones are kept and a portion is missing. The sample contains 15,000 to 20,000 clones, none of them singletons. Treatment was busulfan-fludarabine conditioning, a marrow graft, and cyclophosphamide on days +3 and +4. This clone was counted many times. Antigen: not known. The rearrangement links TRBV2 to TRBJ2-1; 9 bases match TRBD2. The receptor was isolated from a female patient under 45 who received an allogeneic stem cell transplant from a related donor, was CMV-positive, and had no GVHD. Part of the T cells may come from the graft donor. Sequenced material: PBMCs, taken after allogeneic stem cell transplant with posttransplant cyclophosphamide. This chain's CDR3 is CASSDSGSDFLSYNEQFF. The CDR3 DNA is TGTGCCAGCAGCGATAGCGGGAGCGACTTCCTCTCCTACAATGAGCAGTTCTTC.